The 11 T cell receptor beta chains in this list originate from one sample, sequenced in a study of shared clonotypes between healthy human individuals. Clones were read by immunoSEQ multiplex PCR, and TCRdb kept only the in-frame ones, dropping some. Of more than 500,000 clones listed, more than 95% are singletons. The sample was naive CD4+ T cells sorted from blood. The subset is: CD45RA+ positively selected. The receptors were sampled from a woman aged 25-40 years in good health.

CDR3 bases: TGTGCCAGCAGTAGGGTCGTTTCCAACACTGAAGCTTTCTTT. Residues: CASSRVVSNTEAFF. The gene calls are TRBV6-1 and TRBJ1-1; no firm D call. V was pared by 5 bases and J by 2 bases, with 12 bases between. Germline CDR1 is MNHNS and CDR2 is SASEGT. The CDR3 runs to 14 residues.

The CDR3 here is CASILAGVTGELFF. The CDR3 region has the DNA TGTGCCAGCATACTAGCGGGAGTTACCGGGGAGCTGTTTTTT. This chain uses TRBV5-8 with TRBJ2-2; 11 positions agree with TRBD2. Germline V gives CDR1 SGHTS, CDR2 YDEGEE. Trimming at V came to 6 bases and at J to 5 bases, leaving 3 bases not matched to a gene. The CDR3 runs 14 residues.

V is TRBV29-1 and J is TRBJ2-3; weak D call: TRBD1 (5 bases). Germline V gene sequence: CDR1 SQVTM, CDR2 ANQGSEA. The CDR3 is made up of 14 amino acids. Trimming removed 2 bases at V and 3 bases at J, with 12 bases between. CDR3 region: CSVESRDGTDTQYF. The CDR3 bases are TGCAGCGTTGAAAGCAGGGATGGAACAGATACGCAGTATTTT.

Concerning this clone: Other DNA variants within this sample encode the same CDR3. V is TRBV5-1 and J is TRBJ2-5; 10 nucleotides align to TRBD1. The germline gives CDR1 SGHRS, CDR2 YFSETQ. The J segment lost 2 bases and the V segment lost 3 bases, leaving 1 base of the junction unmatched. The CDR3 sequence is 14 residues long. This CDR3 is CASSSGQGQETQYF. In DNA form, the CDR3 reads TGCGCCAGCAGCTCGGGACAGGGGCAAGAGACCCAGTACTTC.

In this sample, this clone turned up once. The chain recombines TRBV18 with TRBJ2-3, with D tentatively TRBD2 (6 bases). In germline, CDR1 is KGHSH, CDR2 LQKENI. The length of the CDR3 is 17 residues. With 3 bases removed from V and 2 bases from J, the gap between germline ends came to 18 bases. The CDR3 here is CASSPMLDSGNTDTQYF. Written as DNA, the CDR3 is TGTGCCAGCTCACCCATGTTGGATAGCGGCAACACAGATACGCAGTATTTT.

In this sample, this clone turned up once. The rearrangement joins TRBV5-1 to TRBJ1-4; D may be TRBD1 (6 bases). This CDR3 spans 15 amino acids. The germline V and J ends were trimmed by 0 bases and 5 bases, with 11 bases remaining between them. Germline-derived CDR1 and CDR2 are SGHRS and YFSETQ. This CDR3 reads CASSLADRPNEKLFF. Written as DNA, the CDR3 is TGCGCCAGCAGCTTGGCCGACAGGCCAAATGAAAAACTGTTTTTT.

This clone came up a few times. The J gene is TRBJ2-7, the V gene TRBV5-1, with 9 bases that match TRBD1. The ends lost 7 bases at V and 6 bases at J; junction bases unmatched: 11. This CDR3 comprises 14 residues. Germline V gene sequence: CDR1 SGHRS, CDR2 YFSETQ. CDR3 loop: CASAGGQGFGEQYF. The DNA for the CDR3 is TGCGCCAGCGCTGGGGGACAGGGATTCGGCGAGCAGTACTTC.

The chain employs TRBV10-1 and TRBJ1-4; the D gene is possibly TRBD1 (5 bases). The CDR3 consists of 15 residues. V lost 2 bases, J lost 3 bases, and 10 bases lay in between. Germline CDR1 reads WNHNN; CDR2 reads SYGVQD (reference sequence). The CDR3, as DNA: TGCGCCAGCAGTGAGGCGACAGCTTCTAATGAAAAACTGTTTTTT. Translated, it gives CASSEATASNEKLFF.

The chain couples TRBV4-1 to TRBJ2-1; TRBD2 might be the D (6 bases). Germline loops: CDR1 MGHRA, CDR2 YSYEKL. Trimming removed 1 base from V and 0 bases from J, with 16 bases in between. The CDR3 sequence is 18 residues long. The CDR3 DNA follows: TGCGCCAGCAGCCAAGCAGCCGGGACTTTGAGCTCCTACAATGAGCAGTTCTTC. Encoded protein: CASSQAAGTLSSYNEQFF.

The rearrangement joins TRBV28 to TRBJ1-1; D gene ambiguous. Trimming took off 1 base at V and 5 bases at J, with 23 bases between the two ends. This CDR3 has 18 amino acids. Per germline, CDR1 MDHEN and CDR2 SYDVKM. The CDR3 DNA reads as TGTGCCAGCAGTTTATTTACAGTGATTCCCTCAAGGAAAACTGAAGCTTTCTTT. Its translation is CASSLFTVIPSRKTEAFF.

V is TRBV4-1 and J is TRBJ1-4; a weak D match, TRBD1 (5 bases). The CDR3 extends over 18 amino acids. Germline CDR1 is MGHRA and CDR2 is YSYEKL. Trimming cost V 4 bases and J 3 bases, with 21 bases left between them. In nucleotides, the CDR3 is TGCGCCAGCAGCCGCCTCAGAGGGGTTGTTACGGCTAATGAAAAACTGTTTTTT. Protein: CASSRLRGVVTANEKLFF.